One and the same sample provided the 14 T cell receptor beta chains below, sequenced in a study of blood T cell repertoires in COVID-19. Sequencing was performed with immunoSEQ multiplex PCR; in TCRdb, only in-frame clones are kept and a portion is missing. This table has 160,000 or so clones, roughly 84% appearing once. The material sequenced was peripheral blood. These receptor sequences come from a man aged 40-49 years with acute or convalescent COVID-19.

This chain links TRBV14 with TRBJ1-6; D is possibly TRBD1 (6 bases). V was shortened by 4 bases and J by 5 bases, with 15 bases between the two germline ends. The CDR3 totals 16 residues. Germline-derived CDR1 and CDR2 are SGHDN and FVKESK. In DNA form, the CDR3 reads TGTGCCAGCAGCCCCTCGGGAGGGGGGAATAATTCACCCCTCCACTTT. Its translation: CASSPSGGGNNSPLHF.

The genes are TRBV28 and TRBJ2-6, with D possibly matching TRBD2 (5 bases). Germline loops: CDR1 MDHEN, CDR2 SYDVKM. Trimming pared 10 bases from V and 4 bases from J, leaving 20 bases between. There are 16 residues in the CDR3. The CDR3 loop is CATRGGLYLGANVLTF. The CDR3 coding sequence is TGTGCCACCCGGGGTGGCCTATACCTGGGGGCCAACGTCCTGACTTTC. Variable domain in full (rest from reference TRBV28 and TRBJ2-6): DVKVTQSSRYLVKRTGEKVFLECVQDMDHENMFWYRQDPGLGLRLIYFSYDVKMKEKGDIPEGYSVSREKKERFSLILESASTNQTSMYLCATRGGLYLGANVLTFGAGSRLTVL.

This chain links TRBV9 with TRBJ1-6, with 9 bases matching TRBD1. This CDR3 region has 15 residues. Germline V gives CDR1 SGDLS, CDR2 YYNGEE. Trimming cost V 0 bases and J 8 bases; bases outside gene matches: 3. The CDR3 is CASSVGDRVHSPLHF. In DNA, the CDR3 is TGTGCCAGCAGCGTAGGGGACAGGGTACATTCACCCCTCCACTTT.

In its sample, this clone was seen once. The chain carries TRBV30 and TRBJ1-5; no clear D. This CDR3 has 14 amino acids. Deletions cut 2 bases from V and 7 bases from J, with 15 bases between. Germline lookup yields CDR1 GTSNPN and CDR2 SVGIG (reference sequence). CDR3 residues: CAWSLGQSGQPQHF. CDR3 DNA sequence: TGTGCCTGGAGTTTAGGGCAGAGCGGACAGCCCCAGCATTTT.

The V and J genes are TRBV29-1 and TRBJ1-1; D is unclear. This CDR3 spans 13 amino acids. Trimming pared 4 bases from V and 5 bases from J, leaving 14 bases between. Germline assignment: CDR1 SQVTM and CDR2 ANQGSEA. The DNA for the CDR3 is TGCAGCGTTGTAATTGATGCCGGGACTGAAGCTTTCTTT. Translating gives CSVVIDAGTEAFF.

The rearrangement uses TRBV6-1 and TRBJ2-3; 11 bases are a match to TRBD1. The CDR3 extends over 15 amino acids. After removal of 3 bases from V and 3 bases from J, the junction contained 2 bases not matched to a gene. Germline V CDR1 and CDR2: MNHNS, SASEGT. Here the CDR3 reads CASSDRDRGTDTQYF. The CDR3 DNA reads as TGTGCCAGCAGTGATCGGGACAGGGGGACAGATACGCAGTATTTT.

The V and J genes are TRBV18 and TRBJ2-7, with D unresolved. CDR1 is KGHSH, CDR2 LQKENI, per germline. Between the trimmed V and J ends, which lost 3 bases and 5 bases, there was a span of 11 bases. The CDR3 has 13 residues. Here the CDR3 reads CASSPGLNNEQYF. CDR3 DNA: TGTGCCAGCTCACCCGGGTTAAACAACGAGCAGTACTTC.

V usage is TRBV3-1 (or the pseudogene TRBV3-2) and J usage is TRBJ2-4, with D perhaps matching TRBD1 (5 bases). V lost 1 base to trimming and J lost 6 bases, with 13 bases between them. Germline assignment: CDR1 LGHDT and CDR2 YNNKEL (reference sequence). The CDR3 runs 15 residues. DNA of the CDR3: TGTGCCAGCAGCCAAGGGCCCGTGGGGCGAAACATTCAGTACTTC. Protein sequence: CASSQGPVGRNIQYF.

In this sample, this clone turned up once. This chain links TRBV6-5 with TRBJ1-2; TRBD1 matches 9 bases. With V trimmed by 6 bases and J by 9 bases, 11 bases remained unmatched. Per germline, CDR1 MNHEY and CDR2 SVGAGI. The CDR3 extends over 14 amino acids. CDR3 DNA sequence: TGTGCCAGCAGCCCGTACCGGGACAGGGTGAGCTACACCTTC. Its translation is CASSPYRDRVSYTF.

This sequence joins TRBV9 and TRBJ2-7; a possible D gene is TRBD2 (6 bases). CDR3 length: 15 amino acids. Germline V gene data show CDR1 as SGDLS and CDR2 as YYNGEE. Trimming pared 2 bases from V and 7 bases from J, leaving 19 bases between. CDR3 region: CASSVGSGVFMEQYF. The CDR3, as DNA: TGTGCCAGCAGCGTGGGTAGCGGCGTCTTTATGGAGCAGTACTTC.

J is TRBJ2-7 and V is TRBV25-1, with D perhaps matching TRBD1 (5 bases). The germline V gene has CDR1 MGHDK and CDR2 SYGVNS. The CDR3 runs to 10 residues. V was pared by 10 bases and J by 7 bases, with 11 bases between. CDR3 residues: CATQGAEQYF. The DNA of the CDR3 is TGTGCCACCCAAGGGGCAGAGCAGTACTTC.

The chain couples TRBV29-1 to TRBJ1-4; the D is unclear. V lost 3 bases and J lost 0, with 20 bases in between. From germline, CDR1 is SQVTM and CDR2 ANQGSEA. This CDR3 is built from 18 residues. CDR3 residues: CSVEDPLRDRATNEKLFF. The DNA of the CDR3 is TGCAGCGTTGAGGATCCTCTGAGGGATCGCGCAACTAATGAAAAACTGTTTTTT.

CDR3 DNA sequence: TGCGCCAGCAGCCATCTAGGTTGGGAGCTGTTTTTT. It encodes CASSHLGWELFF. This rearrangement joins TRBV4-1 to TRBJ2-2, with D unclear. Trimming removed 3 bases from V and 9 bases from J, with 8 bases in between. The germline V gene has CDR1 MGHRA and CDR2 YSYEKL. The CDR3 consists of 12 residues.

The count of this clone is one. The chain carries TRBV30 and TRBJ1-4, with D uncertain. This CDR3 comprises 14 residues. Germline CDR1 GTSNPN, CDR2 SVGIG (reference sequence). V was shortened by 2 bases and J by 4 bases, with 11 bases between the two germline ends. CDR3 protein: CAWSFGRGNEKLFF. The CDR3 DNA is TGTGCCTGGAGTTTTGGACGGGGTAATGAAAAACTGTTTTTT. The full variable domain, rest sourced from reference TRBV30 and TRBJ1-4, is SQTIHQWPATLVQPVGSPLSLECTVEGTSNPNLYWYRQAAGRGLQLLFYSVGIGQISSEVPQNLSASRPQDRQFILSSKKLLLSDSGFYLCAWSFGRGNEKLFFGSGTQLSVL.